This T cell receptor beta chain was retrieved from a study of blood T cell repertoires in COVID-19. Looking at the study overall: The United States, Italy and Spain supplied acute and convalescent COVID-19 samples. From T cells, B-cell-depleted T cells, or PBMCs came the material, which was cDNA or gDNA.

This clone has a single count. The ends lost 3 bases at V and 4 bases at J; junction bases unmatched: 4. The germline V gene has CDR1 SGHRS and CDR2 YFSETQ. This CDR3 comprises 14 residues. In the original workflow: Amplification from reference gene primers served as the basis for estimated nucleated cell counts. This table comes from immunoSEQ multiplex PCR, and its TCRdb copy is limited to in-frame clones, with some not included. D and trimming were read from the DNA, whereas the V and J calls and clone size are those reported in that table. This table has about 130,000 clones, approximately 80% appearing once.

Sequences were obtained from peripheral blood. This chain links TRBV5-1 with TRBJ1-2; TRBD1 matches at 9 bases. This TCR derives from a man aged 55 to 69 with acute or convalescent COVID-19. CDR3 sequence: CASSSGQGTYGYTF. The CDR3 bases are TGCGCCAGCAGCTCCGGACAGGGGACCTATGGCTACACCTTC.